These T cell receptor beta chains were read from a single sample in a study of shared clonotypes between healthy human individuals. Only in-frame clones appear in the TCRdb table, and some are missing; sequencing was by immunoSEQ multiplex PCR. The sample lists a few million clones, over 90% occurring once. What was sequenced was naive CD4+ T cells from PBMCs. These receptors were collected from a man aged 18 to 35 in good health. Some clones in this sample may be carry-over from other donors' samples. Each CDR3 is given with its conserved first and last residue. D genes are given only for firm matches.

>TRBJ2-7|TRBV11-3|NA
CASSLGVAEQYF
TGTGCCAGCAGCCTCGGCGTTGCGGAGCAGTACTTC
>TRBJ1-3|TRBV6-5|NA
CASSNLAGGHTIYF
TGTGCCAGCAGTAACCTCGCGGGGGGGCACACCATATATTTT
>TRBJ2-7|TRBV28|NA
CASSFGALGSLEQYF
TGTGCCAGCAGTTTTGGGGCCCTAGGATCTCTCGAGCAGTACTTC
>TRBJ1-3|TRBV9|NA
CASSLTGTGNTIYF
TGTGCCAGCAGCCTAACAGGGACGGGAAACACCATATATTTT
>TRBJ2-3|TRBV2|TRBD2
CASSPGTSGRTDTQYF
TGTGCCAGCAGCCCCGGGACTAGCGGGAGAACAGATACGCAGTATTTT
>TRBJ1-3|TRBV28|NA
CASSLDSSGNTIYF
TGTGCCAGCAGTCTGGACAGCTCTGGAAACACCATATATTTT
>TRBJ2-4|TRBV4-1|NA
CASSQGSPRRDIQYF
TGCGCCAGCAGCCAAGGCTCCCCCAGGCGAGACATTCAGTACTTC
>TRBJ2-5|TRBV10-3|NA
CAIREGETQYF
TGTGCCATCCGAGAGGGCGAGACCCAGTACTTC
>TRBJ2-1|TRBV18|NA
CASSRVYGLNNEQFF
TGTGCCAGCTCACGAGTCTACGGACTGAACAATGAGCAGTTCTTC
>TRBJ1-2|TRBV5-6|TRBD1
CASNRDRAPFGYTF
TGTGCCAGCAACCGTGACAGGGCGCCCTTCGGCTACACCTTC
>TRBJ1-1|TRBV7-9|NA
CASSPAGGDTEAFF
TGTGCCAGCAGCCCCGCGGGGGGCGATACTGAAGCTTTCTTT
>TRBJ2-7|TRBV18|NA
CASSPREGQISSYEQYF
TGTGCCAGCTCACCTAGAGAAGGACAGATTAGCTCCTACGAGCAGTACTTC
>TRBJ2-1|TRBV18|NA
CASSRVGTGNEQFF
TGTGCCAGCTCACGTGTCGGGACGGGGAATGAGCAGTTCTTC
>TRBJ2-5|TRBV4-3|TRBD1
CASRKDRGRETQYF
TGCGCCAGCAGGAAGGACAGGGGGAGAGAGACCCAGTACTTC
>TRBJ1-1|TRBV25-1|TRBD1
CASSRGTNTEAFF
TGTGCCAGCAGCAGGGGGACGAACACTGAAGCTTTCTTT
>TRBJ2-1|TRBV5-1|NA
CASSPGQGGGEQFF
TGCGCCAGCAGCCCCGGGCAGGGAGGGGGTGAGCAGTTCTTC
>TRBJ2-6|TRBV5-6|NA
CASSLGQSGANVLTF
TGTGCCAGCAGCTTGGGACAGTCTGGGGCCAACGTCCTGACTTTC
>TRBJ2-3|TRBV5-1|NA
CASSNRAPRGDTQYF
TGCGCCAGCAGCAACCGGGCCCCAAGGGGAGATACGCAGTATTTT
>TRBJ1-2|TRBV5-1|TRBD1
CASSVATGAGYTF
TGCGCCAGCAGCGTGGCTACAGGGGCTGGCTACACCTTC
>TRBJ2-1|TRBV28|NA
CASPYPTRALSYNEQFF
TGTGCCAGCCCATACCCCACGCGGGCTCTGTCCTACAATGAGCAGTTCTTC
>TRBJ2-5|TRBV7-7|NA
CASSLGRYQETQYF
TGTGCCAGCAGCTTAGGCCGGTACCAAGAGACCCAGTACTTC
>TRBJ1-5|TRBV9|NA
CASSAMGRDQPQHF
TGTGCCAGCAGCGCAATGGGGAGGGATCAGCCCCAGCATTTT
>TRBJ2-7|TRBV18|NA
CASSPGSEQYF
TGTGCCAGCTCACCGGGCAGCGAGCAGTACTTC
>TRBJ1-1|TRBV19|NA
CASSIGLVLARAEAFF
TGTGCCAGTAGTATCGGCTTGGTCCTGGCGAGGGCTGAAGCTTTCTTT
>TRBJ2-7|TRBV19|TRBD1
CASSILAGQGSSYEQYF
TGTGCCAGTAGTATATTAGCAGGACAGGGGTCATCCTACGAGCAGTACTTC
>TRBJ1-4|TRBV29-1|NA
CSVEGGVLGEKLFF
TGCAGCGTTGAAGGTGGGGTGTTGGGTGAAAAACTGTTTTTT